Listed below are T cell receptor beta chains from one sample, sequenced in a study of CD8 T cells in Susac syndrome. TCRdb passed the immunoSEQ multiplex PCR reads through MiXCR, listing each CDR3 protein once. The sample contains some 150,000 distinct CDR3 sequences, more than 90% of which appear only once. Sequencing was performed on CD4+ T cells from PBMCs. The source of these receptors is a human donor with Susac syndrome. Both conserved end residues are part of each CDR3. A D gene is named only where the DNA matches it firmly. Clone size is given for some rows only: seen once, a few or many times, or a class if the clone is expanded.

V gene: TRBV20-1; D gene: NA; clone size: once; J gene: TRBJ1-4; CDR3 protein: CSARDRSGYEKLFF; CDR3 DNA: TGCAGTGCTAGAGATCGCTCAGGGTATGAAAAACTGTTTTTT
V gene: TRBV28; D gene: NA; clone size: NA; J gene: TRBJ1-1; CDR3 protein: CASSLGGGKTEAFF; CDR3 DNA: TGTGCCAGCAGTTTGGGGGGAGGAAAGACTGAAGCTTTCTTT
V gene: TRBV5-1; D gene: NA; clone size: NA; J gene: TRBJ2-3; CDR3 protein: CASRGGTTTDTQYF; CDR3 DNA: TGCGCCAGCCGTGGGGGGACAACAACAGATACGCAGTATTTT
V gene: TRBV18; D gene: NA; clone size: NA; J gene: TRBJ1-5; CDR3 protein: CASSPPPRGSNQPQHF; CDR3 DNA: TGTGCCAGCTCACCACCCCCCCGGGGTAGCAATCAGCCCCAGCATTTT
V gene: TRBV2; D gene: TRBD1; clone size: NA; J gene: TRBJ2-5; CDR3 protein: CASSIGGRETQYF; CDR3 DNA: TGTGCCAGCAGCATAGGGGGCCGGGAGACCCAGTACTTC
V gene: TRBV12-3/TRBV12-4; D gene: TRBD1; clone size: NA; J gene: TRBJ1-6; CDR3 protein: CASSLNPGGTLHF; CDR3 DNA: TGTGCCAGCAGTTTAAACCCAGGGGGCACCCTCCACTTT
V gene: TRBV12-3/TRBV12-4; D gene: NA; clone size: NA; J gene: TRBJ2-7; CDR3 protein: CASTLGGGAEQYF; CDR3 DNA: TGTGCCAGCACCCTAGGGGGAGGGGCCGAGCAGTACTTC
V gene: TRBV14; D gene: TRBD1; clone size: NA; J gene: TRBJ1-4; CDR3 protein: CASSGQANEKLFF; CDR3 DNA: TGTGCCAGCAGCGGACAGGCGAATGAAAAACTGTTTTTT
V gene: TRBV12-3/TRBV12-4; D gene: TRBD1; clone size: once; J gene: TRBJ2-7; CDR3 protein: CASSPRDSYYEQYF; CDR3 DNA: TGTGCCAGCAGTCCTAGGGACAGCTACTACGAGCAGTACTTC
V gene: TRBV12-3/TRBV12-4; D gene: NA; clone size: NA; J gene: TRBJ2-7; CDR3 protein: CASSRTGLLTYEQYF; CDR3 DNA: TGTGCCAGCAGCCGAACGGGACTCTTGACCTACGAGCAGTACTTC
V gene: TRBV6-6; D gene: NA; clone size: few; J gene: TRBJ2-7; CDR3 protein: CASRSGTGTYEQYF; CDR3 DNA: TGTGCCAGCAGGTCCGGGACTGGCACCTACGAGCAGTACTTC
V gene: TRBV20-1; D gene: NA; clone size: NA; J gene: TRBJ2-7; CDR3 protein: CSAKEIGAGLKQYF; CDR3 DNA: TGCAGTGCCAAAGAGATCGGGGCGGGCCTTAAGCAGTACTTC
V gene: TRBV19; D gene: NA; clone size: once; J gene: TRBJ2-7; CDR3 protein: CASSIRQDRTYEQYF; CDR3 DNA: TGTGCCAGTAGTATCCGGCAGGACCGCACCTACGAGCAGTACTTC
V gene: TRBV20-1; D gene: NA; clone size: NA; J gene: TRBJ2-7; CDR3 protein: CSARNGLRSYEQYF; CDR3 DNA: TGCAGTGCCCGGAACGGACTGAGGAGCTACGAGCAGTACTTC
V gene: TRBV6-2/TRBV6-3; D gene: NA; clone size: NA; J gene: TRBJ2-3; CDR3 protein: CASRRSDTQYF; CDR3 DNA: TGTGCCAGCAGGCGATCAGATACGCAGTATTTT
V gene: TRBV9; D gene: NA; clone size: NA; J gene: TRBJ2-5; CDR3 protein: CASSVSTMGETQYF; CDR3 DNA: TGTGCCAGCAGCGTATCCACGATGGGCGAGACCCAGTACTTC
V gene: TRBV25-1; D gene: NA; clone size: NA; J gene: TRBJ1-2; CDR3 protein: CASSEGTHGYTF; CDR3 DNA: TGTGCCAGCTCCGAGGGGACCCATGGCTACACCTTC
V gene: TRBV12-3/TRBV12-4; D gene: NA; clone size: NA; J gene: TRBJ2-5; CDR3 protein: CASSFPLKGSYQETQYF; CDR3 DNA: TGTGCCAGCAGTTTCCCCTTAAAGGGGTCGTACCAAGAGACCCAGTACTTC
V gene: TRBV3-1; D gene: NA; clone size: NA; J gene: TRBJ2-1; CDR3 protein: CASSQEREQFF; CDR3 DNA: TGTGCCAGCAGCCAAGAGCGAGAGCAGTTCTTC
V gene: TRBV2; D gene: NA; clone size: NA; J gene: TRBJ2-5; CDR3 protein: CAIPHRDTARETQYF; CDR3 DNA: TGTGCCATACCACACCGGGACACAGCTCGAGAGACCCAGTACTTC
V gene: TRBV5-6; D gene: NA; clone size: NA; J gene: TRBJ2-1; CDR3 protein: CASSVRISGSEQFF; CDR3 DNA: TGTGCCAGCAGCGTCCGGATCAGCGGGTCGGAGCAGTTCTTC
V gene: TRBV29-1; D gene: TRBD1; clone size: NA; J gene: TRBJ2-5; CDR3 protein: CSVLGTEETQYF; CDR3 DNA: TGCAGCGTACTCGGGACAGAAGAGACCCAGTACTTC
V gene: TRBV29-1; D gene: NA; clone size: NA; J gene: TRBJ1-2; CDR3 protein: CSATDDSDYGYTF; CDR3 DNA: TGCAGCGCCACGGACGACTCAGATTATGGCTACACCTTC
V gene: TRBV6-2/TRBV6-3; D gene: NA; clone size: NA; J gene: TRBJ2-1; CDR3 protein: CASTRGYSYNEQFF; CDR3 DNA: TGTGCCAGTACCCGGGGATACTCCTACAATGAGCAGTTCTTC
V gene: TRBV2; D gene: NA; clone size: NA; J gene: TRBJ2-7; CDR3 protein: CASSNGPYEQYF; CDR3 DNA: TGTGCCAGCAGTAACGGACCCTACGAGCAGTACTTC
V gene: TRBV6-5; D gene: TRBD1; clone size: NA; J gene: TRBJ2-2; CDR3 protein: CASSTDRDGDTGELFF; CDR3 DNA: TGTGCCAGCAGTACCGACAGGGATGGGGACACCGGGGAGCTGTTTTTT
V gene: TRBV12-3/TRBV12-4; D gene: NA; clone size: NA; J gene: TRBJ2-5; CDR3 protein: CASSSGYQETQYF; CDR3 DNA: TGTGCCAGCAGTTCCGGGTACCAAGAGACCCAGTACTTC
V gene: TRBV28; D gene: NA; clone size: NA; J gene: TRBJ2-7; CDR3 protein: CATGGGSYEQYF; CDR3 DNA: TGTGCCACCGGGGGCGGGTCTTACGAGCAGTACTTC
V gene: TRBV5-1; D gene: NA; clone size: NA; J gene: TRBJ2-5; CDR3 protein: CASAPRLGYF; CDR3 DNA: TGCGCCAGCGCCCCGCGACTAGGGTACTTC
V gene: TRBV6-5; D gene: NA; clone size: NA; J gene: TRBJ2-3; CDR3 protein: CASSYIQGGTDTQYF; CDR3 DNA: TGTGCCAGCAGTTACATACAGGGGGGGACAGATACGCAGTATTTT
V gene: TRBV7-2; D gene: NA; clone size: NA; J gene: TRBJ2-3; CDR3 protein: CASSLERTLSTDTQYF; CDR3 DNA: TGTGCCAGCAGCTTAGAGCGGACTCTCAGCACAGATACGCAGTATTTT
V gene: TRBV7-7; D gene: NA; clone size: NA; J gene: TRBJ2-2; CDR3 protein: CASSLTVTGELFF; CDR3 DNA: TGTGCCAGCAGCTTGACAGTCACCGGGGAGCTGTTTTTT
V gene: TRBV25-1; D gene: TRBD1; clone size: NA; J gene: TRBJ2-2; CDR3 protein: CASSHHQTGWSTGELFF; CDR3 DNA: TGTGCCAGCAGTCACCACCAGACAGGGTGGAGCACCGGGGAGCTGTTTTTT
V gene: TRBV29-1; D gene: NA; clone size: once; J gene: TRBJ1-2; CDR3 protein: CSVDPLEGYTF; CDR3 DNA: TGCAGCGTCGACCCGCTTGAGGGCTACACCTTC
V gene: TRBV7-9; D gene: TRBD1; clone size: NA; J gene: TRBJ2-7; CDR3 protein: CASSFSLKTGGYEQYF; CDR3 DNA: TGTGCCAGCAGCTTCTCCCTCAAGACAGGGGGGTACGAGCAGTACTTC
V gene: TRBV18; D gene: NA; clone size: NA; J gene: TRBJ2-4; CDR3 protein: CASSYGLPLAKNIQYF; CDR3 DNA: TGTGCCAGCTCCTACGGGCTGCCCTTAGCCAAAAACATTCAGTACTTC
V gene: TRBV5-5; D gene: NA; clone size: NA; J gene: TRBJ2-3; CDR3 protein: CASSPFTETQYF; CDR3 DNA: TGTGCCAGCAGCCCCTTCACGGAGACGCAGTATTTT
V gene: TRBV5-1; D gene: NA; clone size: NA; J gene: TRBJ2-7; CDR3 protein: CASSLQGQRSSYEQYF; CDR3 DNA: TGCGCCAGCAGCTTGCAGGGGCAGAGGAGCTCCTACGAGCAGTACTTC
V gene: TRBV12-3/TRBV12-4; D gene: NA; clone size: NA; J gene: TRBJ2-3; CDR3 protein: CASTLDTTTDTQYF; CDR3 DNA: TGTGCCAGCACCCTGGACACTACCACAGATACGCAGTATTTT
V gene: TRBV5-6; D gene: TRBD1; clone size: once; J gene: TRBJ2-4; CDR3 protein: CASSPRQGGIQYF; CDR3 DNA: TGTGCCAGCAGTCCCCGACAGGGGGGAATTCAGTACTTC